The next 8 T cell receptor beta chains were all read from a single sample in a study of post-analysis software for immune sequencing data. These receptors' antigens are unknown. Carried by the TCR beta cDNA libraries were unique molecular identifiers. TCRdb processed the PCR reads anew with MiXCR; each CDR3 protein has one entry. The table records hundreds of thousands of distinct CDR3 sequences, roughly 27% of them present only once. Points from the study as a whole: There were a few TRBV segments more frequent in patients than controls, and TRBV5-6, TRBV5-1 and TRBV20-1 were among them.

The sequenced material came from blood. The receptors come from a girl aged 10 to 17 with multiple sclerosis.

The CDR3 nucleotides are TGCAGTGCTAGTCGACGGGAGCAGTTCTTC. It specifies CSASRREQFF. The rearrangement uses TRBV20-1 and TRBJ2-1; no reliable D call. V shed 3 bases and J shed 10 bases, with 7 bases lying between them. CDR1 and CDR2 (germline): DFQATT, SNEGSKA (reference sequence). This CDR3 contains 10 residues.

J is TRBJ2-3 and V is TRBV10-3; the match to TRBD2 covers 9 bases. The germline V gene encodes CDR1 ENHRY and CDR2 SYGVKD. Trimming at V came to 2 bases and at J to 6 bases, leaving 9 bases not matched to a gene. The CDR3 runs 16 residues. The CDR3 DNA reads as TGTGCCATCAGTGAGGGGGCGGGAGGGAGAACGGATACGCAGTATTTT. Amino acid sequence: CAISEGAGGRTDTQYF.

This sequence joins TRBV9 and TRBJ1-1; 10 bases are a match to TRBD1. The V segment lost 4 bases and the J segment 5 bases; nucleotides outside the gene matches: 11. There are 16 residues in the CDR3. Germline-derived CDR1 and CDR2 are SGDLS and YYNGEE. DNA for the CDR3: TGTGCCAGCAGCCTCCGGGACAGGGGTTGGCGTACTGAAGCTTTCTTT. It is translated as CASSLRDRGWRTEAFF. Filled out from reference TRBV9 and TRBJ1-1, the complete variable domain reads DSGVTQTPKHLITATGQRVTLRCSPRSGDLSVYWYQQSLDQGLQFLIQYYNGEERAKGNILERFSAQQFPDLHSELNLSSLELGDSALYFCASSLRDRGWRTEAFFGQGTRLTVV.

The chain carries TRBV4-3 and TRBJ2-1; TRBD2 matches at 8 bases. The CDR3 consists of 15 residues. Trimming removed 3 bases from V and 4 bases from J; junction bases left unmatched: 5. Germline CDR1 is LGHNA and CDR2 is YSLEER. The CDR3 nucleotides are TGCGCCAGCAGCCAGCAAGCGGGAGAGTACAATGAGCAGTTCTTC. Protein sequence: CASSQQAGEYNEQFF.

V usage is TRBV7-2 and J usage is TRBJ2-3, with a possible D match to TRBD1 (7 bases). The V end was cut by 7 bases, the J end by 6 bases, with 17 bases between. CDR1 and CDR2 (germline): SGHTA, FQGNSA. The length of the CDR3 is 14 residues. The CDR3 protein is CASTGRGRLDTQYF. In DNA form, the CDR3 reads TGTGCCAGCACCGGCAGGGGGAGGCTTGATACGCAGTATTTT.

This clonotype was seen a few times. J is TRBJ2-1 and V is TRBV7-9; D might be TRBD1 or TRBD2, each matching 6 bases. This CDR3 is built from 14 residues. V was trimmed by 5 bases and J by 9 bases, leaving 17 bases between them. The germline V gene has CDR1 SEHNR and CDR2 FQNEAQ (reference sequence). The CDR3 sequence is CASSPLRGDGEQFF. The CDR3 DNA is TGTGCCAGCAGCCCCCTGAGGGGGGATGGTGAGCAGTTCTTC.

There are a few counts of this clonotype. V gene TRBV12-3 or TRBV12-4 combines with J gene TRBJ2-5; 11 bases are a match to TRBD1. V shed 5 bases and J 4 bases; nucleotides not matched to a gene: 3. This CDR3 is built from 14 residues. This CDR3 is CASSRGTGGETQYF. In nucleotides, the CDR3 is TGTGCCAGCAGTCGAGGGACAGGGGGAGAGACCCAGTACTTC.

V and J are TRBV12-3 or TRBV12-4 and TRBJ2-7; 8 nucleotides match TRBD1. V gave up 5 bases and J gave up 3 bases; unmatched junction bases: 6. The CDR3 contains 14 residues. The CDR3 sequence: CASSPLTGDYEQYF. CDR3 DNA sequence: TGTGCCAGCAGTCCTCTGACAGGGGACTACGAGCAGTACTTC.